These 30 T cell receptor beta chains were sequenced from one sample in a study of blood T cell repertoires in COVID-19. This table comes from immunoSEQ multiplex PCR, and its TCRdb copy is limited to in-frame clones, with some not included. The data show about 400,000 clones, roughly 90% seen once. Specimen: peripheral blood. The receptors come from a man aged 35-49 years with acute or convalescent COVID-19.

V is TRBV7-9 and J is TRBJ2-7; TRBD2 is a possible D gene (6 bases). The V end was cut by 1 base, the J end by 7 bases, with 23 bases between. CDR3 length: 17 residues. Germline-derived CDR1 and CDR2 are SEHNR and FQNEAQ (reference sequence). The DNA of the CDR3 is TGTGCCAGCAGCTTAGGGGGGGTCACTAGTCCCTTTGTGGAGCAGTACTTC. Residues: CASSLGGVTSPFVEQYF.

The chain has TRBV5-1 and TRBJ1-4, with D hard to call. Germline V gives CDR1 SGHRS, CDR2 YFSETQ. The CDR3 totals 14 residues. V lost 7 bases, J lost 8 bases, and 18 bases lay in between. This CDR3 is CASRPGYVLEKLFF. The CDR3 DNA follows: TGCGCCAGCCGCCCGGGATACGTCCTAGAAAAACTGTTTTTT.

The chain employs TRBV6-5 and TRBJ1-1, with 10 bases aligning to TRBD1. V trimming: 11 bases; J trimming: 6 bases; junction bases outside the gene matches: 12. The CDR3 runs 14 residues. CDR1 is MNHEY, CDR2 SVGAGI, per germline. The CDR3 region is CAVRQGATTAEAFF. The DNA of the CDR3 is TGTGCCGTACGACAGGGGGCAACGACTGCTGAAGCTTTCTTT.

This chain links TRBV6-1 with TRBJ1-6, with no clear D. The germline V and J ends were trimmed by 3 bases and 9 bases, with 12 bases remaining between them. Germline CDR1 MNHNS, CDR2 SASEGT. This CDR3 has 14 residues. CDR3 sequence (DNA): TGTGCCAGCAGTGATGGCTTAACAGCTTCACCCCTCCACTTT. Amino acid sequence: CASSDGLTASPLHF.

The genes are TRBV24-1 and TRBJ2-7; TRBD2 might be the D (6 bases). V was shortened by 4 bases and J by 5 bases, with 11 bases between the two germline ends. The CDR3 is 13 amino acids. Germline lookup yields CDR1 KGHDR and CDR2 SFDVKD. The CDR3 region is CATSEAGRHEQYF. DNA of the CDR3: TGTGCCACCAGTGAGGCGGGACGACACGAGCAGTACTTC.

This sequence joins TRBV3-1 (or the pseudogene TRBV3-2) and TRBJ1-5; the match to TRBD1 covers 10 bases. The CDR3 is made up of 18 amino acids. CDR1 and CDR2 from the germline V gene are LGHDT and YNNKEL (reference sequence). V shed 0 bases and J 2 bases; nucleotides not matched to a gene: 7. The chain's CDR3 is CASSQDVGDRGGNQPQHF. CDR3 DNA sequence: TGTGCCAGCAGCCAAGATGTTGGGGACAGGGGCGGCAATCAGCCCCAGCATTTT.

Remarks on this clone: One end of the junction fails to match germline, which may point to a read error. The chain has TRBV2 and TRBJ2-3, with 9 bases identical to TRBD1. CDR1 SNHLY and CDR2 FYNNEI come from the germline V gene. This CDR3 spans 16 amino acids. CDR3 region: CASSGVGQGSVDTQYF. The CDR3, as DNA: TGTGCCAGTAGTGGCGTGGGACAGGGTAGTGTAGATACGCAGTATTTT.

The chain's CDR3 is CASSRGTGRKDQPQHF. CDR3 nucleotide sequence: TGTGCCAGCTCCCGAGGGACAGGGAGGAAGGATCAGCCCCAGCATTTT. The rearrangement links TRBV18 to TRBJ1-5; 9 bases are a match to TRBD1. Per the germline V gene, CDR1 is KGHSH and CDR2 is LQKENI. CDR3 length: 16 residues. Trimming removed 6 bases from V and 5 bases from J; junction bases left unmatched: 11.

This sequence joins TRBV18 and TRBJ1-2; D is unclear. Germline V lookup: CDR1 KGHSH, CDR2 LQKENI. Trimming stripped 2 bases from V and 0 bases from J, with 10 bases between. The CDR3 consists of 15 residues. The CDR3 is CASSPSEGSNYGYTF. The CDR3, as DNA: TGTGCCAGCTCACCATCAGAGGGCTCTAACTATGGCTACACCTTC.

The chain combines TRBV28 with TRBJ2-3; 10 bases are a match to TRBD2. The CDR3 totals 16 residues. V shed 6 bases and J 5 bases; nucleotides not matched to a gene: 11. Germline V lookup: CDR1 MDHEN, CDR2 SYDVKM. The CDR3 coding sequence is TGTGCCAGCAGAATCGGACTAGCGGCAGTAGAAGATACGCAGTATTTT. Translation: CASRIGLAAVEDTQYF.

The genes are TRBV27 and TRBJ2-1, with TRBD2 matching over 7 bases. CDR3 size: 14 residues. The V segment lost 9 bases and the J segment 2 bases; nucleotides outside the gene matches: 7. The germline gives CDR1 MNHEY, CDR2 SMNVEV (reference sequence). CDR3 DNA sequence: TGTGCCAGTATGAGCGGGATTGCCTACAATGAGCAGTTCTTC. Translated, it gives CASMSGIAYNEQFF.

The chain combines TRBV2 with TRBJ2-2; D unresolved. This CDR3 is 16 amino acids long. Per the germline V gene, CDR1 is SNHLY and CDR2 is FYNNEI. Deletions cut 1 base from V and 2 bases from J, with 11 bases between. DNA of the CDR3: TGTGCCAGCAGTGAAGGACACTTGTTAAACACCGGGGAGCTGTTTTTT. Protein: CASSEGHLLNTGELFF.

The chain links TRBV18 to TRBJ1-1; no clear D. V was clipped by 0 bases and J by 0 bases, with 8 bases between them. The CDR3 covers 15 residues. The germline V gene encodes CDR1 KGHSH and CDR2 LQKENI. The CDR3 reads CASSPPQPMNTEAFF. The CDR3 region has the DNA TGTGCCAGCTCACCACCACAGCCTATGAACACTGAAGCTTTCTTT. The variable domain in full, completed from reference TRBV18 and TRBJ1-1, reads NAGVMQNPRHLVRRRGQEARLRCSPMKGHSHVYWYRQLPEEGLKFMVYLQKENIIDESGMPKERFSAEFPKEGPSILRIQQVVRGDSAAYFCASSPPQPMNTEAFFGQGTRLTVV.

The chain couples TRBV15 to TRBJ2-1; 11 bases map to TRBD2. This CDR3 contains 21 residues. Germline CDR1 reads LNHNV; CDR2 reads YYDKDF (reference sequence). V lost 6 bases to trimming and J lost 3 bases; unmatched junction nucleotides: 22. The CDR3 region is CATSGPLGAGIAGGNYNEQFF. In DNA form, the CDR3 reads TGTGCCACCAGTGGCCCACTAGGGGCGGGAATAGCGGGAGGGAACTACAATGAGCAGTTCTTC. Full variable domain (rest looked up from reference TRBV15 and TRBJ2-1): DAMVIQNPRYQVTQFGKPVTLSCSQTLNHNVMYWYQQKSSQAPKLLFHYYDKDFNNEADTPDNFQSRRPNTSFCFLDIRSPGLGDTAMYLCATSGPLGAGIAGGNYNEQFFGPGTRLTVL.

CDR3 residues: CATSSSSYNEQFF. The CDR3 DNA is TGTGCTACTAGTTCGAGTTCCTACAATGAGCAGTTCTTC. The chain is built from TRBV7-7 and TRBJ2-1; tentative D call: TRBD2 (5 bases). CDR1 and CDR2 from the germline V gene are SSHAT and FNYEAQ (reference sequence). The CDR3 has 13 residues.

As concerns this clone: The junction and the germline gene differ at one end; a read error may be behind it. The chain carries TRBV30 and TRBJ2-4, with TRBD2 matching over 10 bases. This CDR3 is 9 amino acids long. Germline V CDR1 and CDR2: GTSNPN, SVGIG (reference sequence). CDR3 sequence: CAWDGTSDF. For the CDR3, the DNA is TGTGCCTGGGACGGGACTAGCGACTTC.

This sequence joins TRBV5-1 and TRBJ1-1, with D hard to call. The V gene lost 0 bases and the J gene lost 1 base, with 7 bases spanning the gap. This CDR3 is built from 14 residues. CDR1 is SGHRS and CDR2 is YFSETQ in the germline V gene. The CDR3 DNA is TGCGCCAGCAGCTTGGCCGACTCGAACACTGAAGCTTTCTTT. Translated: CASSLADSNTEAFF.

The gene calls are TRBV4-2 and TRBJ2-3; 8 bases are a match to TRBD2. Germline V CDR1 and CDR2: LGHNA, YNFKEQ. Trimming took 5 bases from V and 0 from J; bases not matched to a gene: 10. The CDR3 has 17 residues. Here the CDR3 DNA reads TGTGCCAGCAGCTCGCTAGGGCGACTAGCGAGCACAGATACGCAGTATTTT. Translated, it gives CASSSLGRLASTDTQYF.

CDR3 DNA: TGTGCCAGCAGTCTCGACAGTTACTACGAGCAGTACTTC. Its protein is CASSLDSYYEQYF. This chain joins TRBV27 and TRBJ2-7; a weak D match, TRBD1 (5 bases). Trimming shortened V by 5 bases and J by 3 bases, and 11 bases separated the two germline ends. The CDR3 is 13 amino acids. Germline CDR1 MNHEY, CDR2 SMNVEV (reference sequence).

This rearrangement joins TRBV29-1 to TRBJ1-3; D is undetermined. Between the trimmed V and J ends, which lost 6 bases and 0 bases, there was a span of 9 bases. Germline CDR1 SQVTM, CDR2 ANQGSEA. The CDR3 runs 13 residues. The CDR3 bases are TGCAGCGTAGCGGGCATCTCTGGAAACACCATATATTTT. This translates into CSVAGISGNTIYF. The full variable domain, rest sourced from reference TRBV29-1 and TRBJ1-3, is SAVISQKPSRDICQRGTSLTIQCQVDSQVTMMFWYRQQPGQSLTLIATANQGSEATYESGFVIDKFPISRPNLTFSTLTVSNMSPEDSSIYLCSVAGISGNTIYFGEGSWLTVV.

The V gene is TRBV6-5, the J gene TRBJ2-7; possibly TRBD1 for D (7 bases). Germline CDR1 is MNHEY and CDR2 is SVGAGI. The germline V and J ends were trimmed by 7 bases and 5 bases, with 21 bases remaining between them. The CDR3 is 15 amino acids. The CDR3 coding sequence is TGTGCCAGCATCCCGCCAGGGGGGAAGCTCCACGAGCAGTACTTC. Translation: CASIPPGGKLHEQYF.

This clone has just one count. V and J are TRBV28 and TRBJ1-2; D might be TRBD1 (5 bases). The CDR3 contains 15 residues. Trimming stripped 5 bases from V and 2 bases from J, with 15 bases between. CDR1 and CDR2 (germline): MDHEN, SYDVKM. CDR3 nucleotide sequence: TGTGCCAGCAGTCCTACCGGGGGGTGGAACTATGGCTACACCTTC. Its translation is CASSPTGGWNYGYTF.

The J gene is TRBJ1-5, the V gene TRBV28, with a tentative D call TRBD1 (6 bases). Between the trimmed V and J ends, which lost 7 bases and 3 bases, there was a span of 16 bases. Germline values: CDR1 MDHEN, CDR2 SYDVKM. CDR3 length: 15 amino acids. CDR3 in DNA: TGTGCCAGCAATACCGCTCAGGGGTTCAATCAGCCCCAGCATTTT. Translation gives CASNTAQGFNQPQHF.

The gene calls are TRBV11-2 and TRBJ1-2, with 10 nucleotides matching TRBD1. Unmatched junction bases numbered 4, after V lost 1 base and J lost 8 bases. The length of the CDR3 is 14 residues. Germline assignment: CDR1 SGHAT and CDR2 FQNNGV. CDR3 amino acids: CASSLGQGARGYTF. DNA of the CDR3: TGTGCCAGCAGCTTAGGACAGGGGGCGCGCGGCTACACCTTC.

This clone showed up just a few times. The CDR3, as DNA: TGTGCCAGCAGTTCCGATGTGGCTCAGCCCCAGCATTTT. Amino acids: CASSSDVAQPQHF. The chain couples TRBV6-5 to TRBJ1-5; D gene unclear. This CDR3 spans 13 amino acids. Per germline, CDR1 MNHEY and CDR2 SVGAGI. Trimming cost V 4 bases and J 6 bases, with 10 bases left between them.

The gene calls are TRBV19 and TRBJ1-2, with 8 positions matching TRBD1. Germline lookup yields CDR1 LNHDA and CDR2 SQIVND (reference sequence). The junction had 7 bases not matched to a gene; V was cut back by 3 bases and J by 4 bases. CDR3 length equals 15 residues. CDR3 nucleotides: TGTGCCAGTAGTATTCAGGGGGCACCACTCTATGGCTACACCTTC. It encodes CASSIQGAPLYGYTF. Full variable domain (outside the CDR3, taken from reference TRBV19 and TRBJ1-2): DGGITQSPKYLFRKEGQNVTLSCEQNLNHDAMYWYRQDPGQGLRLIYYSQIVNDFQKGDIAEGYSVSREKKESFPLTVTSAQKNPTAFYLCASSIQGAPLYGYTFGSGTRLTVV.

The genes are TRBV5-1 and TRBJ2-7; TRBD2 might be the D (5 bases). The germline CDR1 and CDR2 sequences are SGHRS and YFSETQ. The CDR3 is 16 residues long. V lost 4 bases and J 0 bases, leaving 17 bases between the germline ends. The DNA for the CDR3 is TGCGCCAGCAGCCCCCGAGAGGAGGCTGGCTCCTACGAGCAGTACTTC. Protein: CASSPREEAGSYEQYF.

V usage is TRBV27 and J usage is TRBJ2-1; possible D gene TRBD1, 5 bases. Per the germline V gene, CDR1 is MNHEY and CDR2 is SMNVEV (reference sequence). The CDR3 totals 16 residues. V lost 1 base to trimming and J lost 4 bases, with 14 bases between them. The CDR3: CASSLWVQGNYNEQFF. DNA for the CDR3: TGTGCCAGCAGTTTATGGGTGCAGGGCAATTACAATGAGCAGTTCTTC.

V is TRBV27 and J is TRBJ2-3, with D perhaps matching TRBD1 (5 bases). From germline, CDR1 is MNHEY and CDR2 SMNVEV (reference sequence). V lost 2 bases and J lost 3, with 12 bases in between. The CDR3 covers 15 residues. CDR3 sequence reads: CASSLGAGRTDTQYF. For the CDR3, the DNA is TGTGCCAGCAGTTTAGGGGCAGGGCGGACAGATACGCAGTATTTT.

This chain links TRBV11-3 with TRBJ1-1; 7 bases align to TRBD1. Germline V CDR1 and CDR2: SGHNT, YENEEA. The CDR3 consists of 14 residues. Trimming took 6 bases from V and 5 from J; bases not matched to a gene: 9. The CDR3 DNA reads TGTGCCAGCAGTCACAGGGGAGATGGGACTGAAGCTTTCTTT. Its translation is CASSHRGDGTEAFF.